The clone carrying this T cell receptor beta chain was picked up one time. Trimming left V 1 base short and J 13 bases short, with 13 bases between. CDR3 length: 12 amino acids. Looked up from germline, CDR1 is LGHDT and CDR2 is YNNKEL (reference sequence). The data originate from a study of blood T cell repertoires in COVID-19. Data came from immunoSEQ multiplex PCR; TCRdb stores just in-frame clones and leaves some out. The data show 350,000 to 400,000 clones, with around nine tenths seen just once and more than 0.9% held by the top ten. Individuals aged roughly 18 to 95 years were recruited from fewer than 30 US areas.

The rearrangement links TRBV3-1 (or the pseudogene TRBV3-2) to TRBJ1-2; the D gene is possibly TRBD1 (5 bases). This sequence originates from a woman in her twenties or thirties with acute COVID-19. Sequenced sample: PBMCs or T cells enriched from blood (not recorded which). The CDR3 loop reads CASSQAGVGSTF. The CDR3 DNA sequence: TGTGCCAGCAGCCAAGCGGGGGTTGGTAGCACCTTC.